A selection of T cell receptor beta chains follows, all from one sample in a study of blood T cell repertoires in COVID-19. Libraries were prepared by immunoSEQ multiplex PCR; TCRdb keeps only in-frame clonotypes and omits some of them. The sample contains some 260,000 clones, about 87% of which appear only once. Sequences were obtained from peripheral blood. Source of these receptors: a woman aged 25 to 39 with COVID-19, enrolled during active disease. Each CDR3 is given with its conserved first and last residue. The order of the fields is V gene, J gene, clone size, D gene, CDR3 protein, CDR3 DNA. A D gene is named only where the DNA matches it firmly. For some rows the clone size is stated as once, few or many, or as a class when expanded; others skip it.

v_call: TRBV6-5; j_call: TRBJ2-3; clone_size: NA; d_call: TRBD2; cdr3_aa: CASSSRGGTDTQYF; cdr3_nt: TGTGCCAGCAGTTCACGGGGGGGCACAGATACGCAGTATTTT
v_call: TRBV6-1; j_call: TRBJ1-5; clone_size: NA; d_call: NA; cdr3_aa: CASSEASPGRVNQPQHF; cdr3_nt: TGTGCCAGCAGTGAAGCGAGCCCAGGTAGAGTCAATCAGCCCCAGCATTTT
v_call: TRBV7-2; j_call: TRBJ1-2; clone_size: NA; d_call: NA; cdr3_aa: CASSPGVLNYGYTF; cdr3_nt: TGTGCCAGCAGCCCAGGGGTCCTGAACTATGGCTACACCTTC
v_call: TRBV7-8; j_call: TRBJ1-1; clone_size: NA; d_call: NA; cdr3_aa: CASSVLQGPLNTEAFF; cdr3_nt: TGTGCCAGCAGCGTCCTCCAGGGGCCACTGAACACTGAAGCTTTCTTT
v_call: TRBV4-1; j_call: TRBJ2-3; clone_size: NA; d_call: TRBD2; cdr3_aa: CASRPRLAGEDTQYF; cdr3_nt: TGCGCCAGCAGACCTAGACTAGCGGGGGAGGATACGCAGTATTTT
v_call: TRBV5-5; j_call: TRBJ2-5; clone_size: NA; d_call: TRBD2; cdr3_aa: CASRPVGTSGQETQYF; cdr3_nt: TGTGCCAGCAGACCGGTCGGGACTAGCGGACAAGAGACCCAGTACTTC
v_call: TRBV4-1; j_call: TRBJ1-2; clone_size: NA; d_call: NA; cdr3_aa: CASSQVIAYGYTF; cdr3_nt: TGCGCCAGCAGCCAAGTTATAGCTTATGGCTACACCTTC
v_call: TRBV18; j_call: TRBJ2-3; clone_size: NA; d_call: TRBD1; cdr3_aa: CASSTSGTGYVGTDTQYF; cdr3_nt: TGTGCCAGCTCAACCTCCGGGACAGGGTATGTGGGCACAGATACGCAGTATTTT
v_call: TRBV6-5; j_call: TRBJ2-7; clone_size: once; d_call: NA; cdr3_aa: CASRADTYEQYF; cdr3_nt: TGTGCTAGCAGGGCAGATACCTACGAGCAGTACTTC
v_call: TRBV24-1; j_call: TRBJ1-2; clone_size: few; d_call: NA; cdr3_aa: CATSDLDSPYGYTF; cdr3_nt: TGTGCCACCAGTGATTTAGACAGCCCCTATGGCTACACCTTC
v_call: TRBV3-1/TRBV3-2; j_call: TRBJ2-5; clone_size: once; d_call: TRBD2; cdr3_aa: CASSSGGREAETQYF; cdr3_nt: TGTGCCAGCAGCTCGGGAGGCCGGGAAGCAGAGACCCAGTACTTC
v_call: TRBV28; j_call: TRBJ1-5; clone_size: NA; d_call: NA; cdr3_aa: CASSLGGQPQHF; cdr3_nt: TGTGCCAGCAGCCTCGGAGGACAGCCCCAGCATTTT
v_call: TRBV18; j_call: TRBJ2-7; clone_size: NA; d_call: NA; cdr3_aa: CASSRPDRSYEQYF; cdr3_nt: TGTGCCAGCTCACGACCTGACAGGTCCTACGAGCAGTACTTC
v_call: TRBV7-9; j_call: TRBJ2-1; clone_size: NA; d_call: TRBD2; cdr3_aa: CASSLGTSGTLYNEQFF; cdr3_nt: TGTGCCAGCAGCCTTGGGACTAGCGGGACACTCTACAATGAGCAGTTCTTC
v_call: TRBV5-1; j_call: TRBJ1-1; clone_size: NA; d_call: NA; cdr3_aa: CASSVQGEDTEAFF; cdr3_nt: TGCGCCAGCAGTGTACAGGGTGAGGACACTGAAGCTTTCTTT